This passage covers 24 T cell receptor beta chains from one sample sequenced in a study of cytomegalovirus exposure and HLA in healthy donors. PCR primers comprised 60 Vbeta and 13 Jbeta primers. Profiled with immunoSEQ multiplex PCR; TCRdb holds only in-frame clones, not every one. The sample has some 190,000 clones; 78% are singletons. Sequenced input: PBMCs. The receptors stem from a female donor in good health and CMV-seronegative.

The J gene is TRBJ2-3, the V gene TRBV9; 11 bases fit TRBD2. Germline CDR1 is SGDLS and CDR2 is YYNGEE. The CDR3 consists of 17 residues. V was clipped by 0 bases and J by 4 bases; unmatched bases: 7. CDR3 residues: CASSVEVAGGLADTQYF. CDR3 bases: TGTGCCAGCAGCGTAGAGGTAGCGGGGGGGCTCGCAGATACGCAGTATTTT.

The gene calls are TRBV7-8 and TRBJ2-7; 9 positions agree with TRBD2. Germline V gives CDR1 SGHVS, CDR2 FQNEAQ. V was clipped by 1 base and J by 5 bases; unmatched bases: 15. The CDR3 has 18 amino acids. The CDR3 region is CASSLVRASGALSHEQYF. For the CDR3, the DNA is TGTGCCAGCAGCTTAGTGCGGGCTAGCGGGGCCTTGAGCCACGAGCAGTACTTC.

CDR3 in amino acids: CASSLGTGGEQYF. The CDR3, as DNA: TGTGCCAGCAGCTTAGGGACAGGGGGCGAGCAGTACTTC. The chain employs TRBV7-4 and TRBJ2-7, with 10 bases that match TRBD1. V shed 1 base and J 6 bases; nucleotides not matched to a gene: 0. The V gene's germline CDR1 is SGHVT and CDR2 SQSDAQ. CDR3 length equals 13 residues. The full variable domain, rest sourced from reference TRBV7-4 and TRBJ2-7, is GAGVSQSPRYKVAKRGRDVALRCDSISGHVTLYWYRQTLGQGSEVLTYSQSDAQRDKSGRPSGRFSAERPERSVSTLKIQRTEQGDSAVYLCASSLGTGGEQYFGPGTRLTVT.

The chain couples TRBV5-4 to TRBJ2-5; no definite D call. The CDR3 consists of 13 residues. CDR1 is SGHNT and CDR2 is YYREEE in the germline V gene (reference sequence). V was clipped by 2 bases and J by 5 bases, with 10 bases between them. The CDR3 DNA is TGTGCCAGCAGCTTCCCCGGTCATGAGACCCAGTACTTC. Its protein product is CASSFPGHETQYF.

The V call is TRBV7-6, the J call TRBJ2-2; 7 nucleotides match TRBD1. The trim removed 1 base at V and 6 bases at J, leaving 5 bases unmatched. The germline V gene has CDR1 SGHVS and CDR2 FNYEAQ. The CDR3 is made up of 15 amino acids. The CDR3 DNA follows: TGTGCCAGCAGCTTAGTCCGAGGGGGCGCCGGGGAGCTGTTTTTT. It yields the protein CASSLVRGGAGELFF.

This clone came up a few times. V gene TRBV5-1 combines with J gene TRBJ2-2, with 9 bases lining up with TRBD1. Per the germline V gene, CDR1 is SGHRS and CDR2 is YFSETQ. V shed 1 base, J shed 10 bases, and the junction held 5 bases outside the gene matches. There are 14 residues in the CDR3. This chain's CDR3 is CASSLRTGAPELFF. CDR3 coding DNA: TGCGCCAGCAGCTTGCGGACAGGGGCCCCGGAGCTGTTTTTT.

The chain joins TRBV27 to TRBJ2-5; 11 nucleotides match TRBD2. The length of the CDR3 is 15 residues. V shed 6 bases, J shed 4 bases, and the junction held 7 bases outside the gene matches. Germline assignment: CDR1 MNHEY and CDR2 SMNVEV (reference sequence). The CDR3 loop reads CASSLGLAGGETQYF. For the CDR3, the DNA is TGTGCCAGCAGCCTAGGCCTAGCGGGAGGAGAGACCCAGTACTTC.

V is TRBV7-7 and J is TRBJ2-7; 8 bases line up with TRBD1. V lost 0 bases and J lost 7; bases outside the gene matches: 2. The CDR3 runs 13 residues. The germline V gene has CDR1 SSHAT and CDR2 FNYEAQ (reference sequence). CDR3 protein: CASSLAGQGEQYF. CDR3 coding DNA: TGTGCCAGCAGCTTAGCAGGACAGGGAGAGCAGTACTTC.

The chain has TRBV5-5 and TRBJ1-2, with D maybe TRBD1 (5 bases). Germline CDR1 SGHKS, CDR2 YYEKEE (reference sequence). Trimming shortened V by 4 bases and J by 1 base, and 11 bases separated the two germline ends. The CDR3 has 14 amino acids. DNA for the CDR3: TGTGCCAGCAGCATAGACAGACATAACTATGGCTACACCTTC. This gives the protein CASSIDRHNYGYTF.

V usage is TRBV19 and J usage is TRBJ2-1; possible D gene TRBD2, 6 bases. CDR1 LNHDA and CDR2 SQIVND come from the germline V gene (reference sequence). Trimming took 3 bases from V and 2 from J, leaving 11 bases between them. This CDR3 spans 15 amino acids. The CDR3 bases are TGTGCCAGTAGTATCGGCGGGGCCACCTACAATGAGCAGTTCTTC. Encoded protein: CASSIGGATYNEQFF.

The chain is built from TRBV6-6 and TRBJ2-7; 7 bases are shared with TRBD1. This CDR3 comprises 14 residues. Germline-derived CDR1 and CDR2 are MNHNY and SVGAGI (reference sequence). J lost 4 bases, V lost 6 bases, and 9 bases had no gene match. Here the CDR3 DNA reads TGTGCCAGCAGCCTCGGGACAGTAGTTTACGAGCAGTACTTC. Encoded protein: CASSLGTVVYEQYF.

This chain uses TRBV5-1 with TRBJ2-2; TRBD2 matches at 8 bases. Germline V lookup: CDR1 SGHRS, CDR2 YFSETQ. CDR3 size: 17 residues. Trimming cost V 1 base and J 0 bases; bases outside gene matches: 5. The CDR3 region has the DNA TGCGCCAGCAGCTTGAGGCTAGCGGGTGCGAACACCGGGGAGCTGTTTTTT. It codes for CASSLRLAGANTGELFF.

The sample holds a few counts of this clone. This sequence joins TRBV18 and TRBJ1-2; the D is unclear. In germline, CDR1 is KGHSH, CDR2 LQKENI. The CDR3 loop spans 15 amino acids. V dropped 0 bases and J dropped 4 bases, with 12 bases sitting between them. The CDR3 protein is CASSPPLTSGYGYTF. Written as DNA, the CDR3 is TGTGCCAGCTCACCACCGTTGACCTCGGGCTATGGCTACACCTTC.

The CDR3 sequence is CASSDLRTGVPSDTQYF. CDR3 bases: TGTGCCAGCAGTGACCTAAGGACAGGGGTTCCCTCAGATACGCAGTATTTT. This rearrangement joins TRBV2 to TRBJ2-3, with 9 bases fitting TRBD1. CDR3 length: 17 residues. Per the germline V gene, CDR1 is SNHLY and CDR2 is FYNNEI. Losses at the gene ends were 3 bases for V and 4 bases for J; bases not matched to a gene: 11.

As for this clone: This CDR3 is also generated by other DNA sequences in the sample. This chain connects TRBV5-1 to TRBJ2-2, with a possible D match to TRBD1 (5 bases). Per germline, CDR1 SGHRS and CDR2 YFSETQ. This CDR3 spans 14 amino acids. Trimming took off 0 bases at V and 6 bases at J, with 9 bases between the two ends. CDR3 sequence: CASSLGGGSGELFF. Here the CDR3 DNA reads TGCGCCAGCAGCTTGGGGGGCGGATCCGGGGAGCTGTTTTTT.

Details on this clone: Other DNA sequences of this sample code for an identical CDR3. J is TRBJ2-3 and V is TRBV5-1, with D unclear. Looked up from germline, CDR1 is SGHRS and CDR2 is YFSETQ. V was shortened by 0 bases and J by 1 base, with 3 bases between the two germline ends. The CDR3 consists of 13 residues. CDR3 nucleotide sequence: TGCGCCAGCAGCTTGGGAGGCACAGATACGCAGTATTTT. It specifies CASSLGGTDTQYF. Based on the CDR3 plus reference TRBV5-1 and TRBJ2-3, the full variable domain is KAGVTQTPRYLIKTRGQQVTLSCSPISGHRSVSWYQQTPGQGLQFLFEYFSETQRNKGNFPGRFSGRQFSNSRSEMNVSTLELGDSALYLCASSLGGTDTQYFGPGTRLTVL.

A single count supports this clone. The rearrangement joins TRBV7-6 to TRBJ2-5, with no clear D. V was cut by 1 base and J by 1 base, with 10 bases left in between. From germline, CDR1 is SGHVS and CDR2 FNYEAQ. This CDR3 comprises 15 residues. Written as DNA, the CDR3 is TGTGCCAGCAGCTTAGTCGCGACTTCCCAAGAGACCCAGTACTTC. It yields the protein CASSLVATSQETQYF.

This rearrangement joins TRBV7-9 to TRBJ2-1, with 12 bases that match TRBD1. The germline V gene has CDR1 SEHNR and CDR2 FQNEAQ (reference sequence). This CDR3 comprises 13 residues. Losses at the gene ends were 5 bases for V and 12 bases for J; bases not matched to a gene: 5. CDR3 in DNA: TGTGCCAGCAGCGCGGGACAGGGGGCAGGGCAGTTCTTC. Translating gives CASSAGQGAGQFF. Full variable domain (outside the CDR3, taken from reference TRBV7-9 and TRBJ2-1): DTGVSQNPRHKITKRGQNVTFRCDPISEHNRLYWYRQTLGQGPEFLTYFQNEAQLEKSRLLSDRFSAERPKGSFSTLEIQRTEQGDSAMYLCASSAGQGAGQFFGPGTRLTVL.

The V gene is TRBV7-8, the J gene TRBJ2-7; the D gene is possibly TRBD2 (6 bases). V was shortened by 3 bases and J by 3 bases, with 15 bases between the two germline ends. Germline V lookup: CDR1 SGHVS, CDR2 FQNEAQ. This CDR3 has 15 amino acids. The CDR3 loop reads CASSFTGTGNYEQYF. CDR3 sequence (DNA): TGTGCCAGCAGCTTCACTGGGACTGGGAACTACGAGCAGTACTTC.

The J gene is TRBJ2-7, the V gene TRBV30; 10 bases are shared with TRBD1. The V and J ends lost 5 bases and 2 bases, in that order; junction bases with no gene match: 0. This CDR3 has 12 amino acids. CDR1 is GTSNPN, CDR2 SVGIG, per germline (reference sequence). The CDR3 reads CAWGQGAYEQYF. The CDR3 region has the DNA TGTGCCTGGGGACAGGGGGCCTACGAGCAGTACTTC.

This chain uses TRBV19 with TRBJ1-2, with D uncertain. Trimming removed 4 bases at V and 2 bases at J, with 20 bases between. The CDR3 is made up of 17 amino acids. The germline V gene has CDR1 LNHDA and CDR2 SQIVND (reference sequence). CDR3 region: CASSKGSGRTANYGYTF. The CDR3 nucleotides read TGTGCCAGTAGTAAAGGTTCAGGAAGAACCGCGAACTATGGCTACACCTTC.

The chain is built from TRBV28 and TRBJ2-7; D may be TRBD2 (5 bases). With 7 bases removed from V and 6 bases from J, the gap between germline ends came to 25 bases. The germline V gene has CDR1 MDHEN and CDR2 SYDVKM. The CDR3 covers 16 residues. In DNA form, the CDR3 reads TGTGCCAGCAAGATTCGAGGAGAGGGAGTCTACTCCGAGCAGTACTTC. Protein sequence: CASKIRGEGVYSEQYF.

V gene TRBV7-9 combines with J gene TRBJ1-1; possibly TRBD1 for D (5 bases). The length of the CDR3 is 17 residues. Trimming took off 1 base at V and 4 bases at J, with 19 bases between the two ends. Germline V gene lookup returns CDR1 SEHNR and CDR2 FQNEAQ (reference sequence). The CDR3 DNA follows: TGTGCCAGCAGCTTAGGTGCGCTGGGGCGGGGGGGCACTGAAGCTTTCTTT. Protein product: CASSLGALGRGGTEAFF.

This sequence joins TRBV11-2 and TRBJ2-7, with D tentatively TRBD1 (6 bases). Germline V gene data show CDR1 as SGHAT and CDR2 as FQNNGV. V was cut by 5 bases and J by 3 bases, with 14 bases left in between. This CDR3 is built from 14 residues. As DNA, the CDR3 is TGTGCCAGCAGCCCAGTACAGGGATTCTACGAGCAGTACTTC. The encoded protein is CASSPVQGFYEQYF. Combining the CDR3 with reference TRBV11-2 and TRBJ2-7 gives the whole variable domain EAGVAQSPRYKIIEKRQSVAFWCNPISGHATLYWYQQILGQGPKLLIQFQNNGVVDDSQLPKDRFSAERLKGVDSTLKIQPAKLEDSAVYLCASSPVQGFYEQYFGPGTRLTVT.